The 13 T cell receptor beta chains reported below all come from one sample, sequenced in a study of technical replicates of blood from four donors. Sequenced by immunoSEQ multiplex PCR; TCRdb stores in-frame clones only, minus some. The sample holds roughly 100,000 clones, 96% seen once. The material sequenced was T cells isolated from PBMCs. These receptors all come from a human donor in good health.

The rearrangement joins TRBV4-1 to TRBJ1-3; possible D gene TRBD1, 6 bases. Germline CDR1 reads MGHRA; CDR2 reads YSYEKL. V dropped 3 bases and J dropped 4 bases, with 16 bases sitting between them. The CDR3 contains 16 residues. As DNA, the CDR3 is TGCGCCAGCAGCCAGCAGGGAACAGGGTACGGAAACACCATATATTTT. Its translation is CASSQQGTGYGNTIYF.

This clone has more than one count but fewer than ten. V gene TRBV7-9 combines with J gene TRBJ2-1; D is perhaps TRBD2 (6 bases). V was trimmed by 7 bases and J by 7 bases, leaving 14 bases between them. The CDR3 extends over 13 amino acids. Germline values: CDR1 SEHNR, CDR2 FQNEAQ (reference sequence). CDR3 residues: CASIRRGMNEQFF. CDR3 in DNA: TGTGCCAGCATTCGGCGGGGAATGAATGAGCAGTTCTTC.

This chain joins TRBV13 and TRBJ2-3; no clear D. The germline V gene encodes CDR1 PRHDT and CDR2 FYEKMQ (reference sequence). The CDR3 contains 13 residues. V shed 3 bases and J shed 0 bases, with 4 bases lying between them. CDR3 DNA sequence: TGTGCCAGCAGCTTGACTAGCACAGATACGCAGTATTTT. The encoded protein is CASSLTSTDTQYF.

This chain joins TRBV15 and TRBJ1-2; D is unresolved. Trimming pared 1 base from V and 6 bases from J, leaving 12 bases between. The CDR3 sequence is 14 residues long. Germline-derived CDR1 and CDR2 are LNHNV and YYDKDF (reference sequence). This CDR3 reads CATSRANIQNGYTF. The CDR3, as DNA: TGTGCCACCAGCAGAGCTAACATACAGAATGGCTACACCTTC.

The chain couples TRBV15 to TRBJ2-2; D perhaps matches TRBD2 (6 bases). CDR3 length: 17 amino acids. The germline gives CDR1 LNHNV, CDR2 YYDKDF (reference sequence). The V gene lost 1 base and the J gene lost 0 bases, with 12 bases spanning the gap. The CDR3: CATSRVRGTPNTGELFF. The CDR3 DNA follows: TGTGCCACCAGCAGAGTGCGGGGAACCCCGAACACCGGGGAGCTGTTTTTT.

The chain links TRBV7-8 to TRBJ2-1, with D perhaps TRBD2 (5 bases). Germline V CDR1 and CDR2: SGHVS, FQNEAQ. The CDR3 runs 14 residues. Trimming left V 3 bases short and J 3 bases short, with 9 bases between. The DNA for the CDR3 is TGTGCCAGCAGCTTTTGGGGAGACTACAATGAGCAGTTCTTC. Its protein product is CASSFWGDYNEQFF.

The chain couples TRBV21-1 to TRBJ2-5; TRBD1 is the table's D call and was not checked against the DNA. TRBV21-1 is reported as a pseudogene. The CDR3 has 15 residues. CDR3: CASSPRSDREETQYF. Written as DNA, the CDR3 is TGTGCCAGCAGCCCCCGGTCGGACAGGGAAGAGACCCAGTACTTC.

The V gene is TRBV2, the J gene TRBJ2-1; TRBD1 might be the D (6 bases). The CDR3 loop spans 13 amino acids. V was clipped by 3 bases and J by 8 bases, with 11 bases between them. Per germline, CDR1 SNHLY and CDR2 FYNNEI. The CDR3 DNA follows: TGTGCCAGCAGTGATGGGACACCCGATGAGCAGTTCTTC. Protein product: CASSDGTPDEQFF.

V and J are TRBV6-6 and TRBJ1-3; D not certain. The V and J ends lost 8 bases and 0 bases respectively, with 14 bases between them. The germline gives CDR1 MNHNY, CDR2 SVGAGI (reference sequence). This CDR3 comprises 15 residues. In nucleotides, the CDR3 is TGTGCCAGCCAATTAGAGAAAACCTCTGGAAACACCATATATTTT. Translation gives CASQLEKTSGNTIYF.

The J gene is TRBJ2-7, the V gene TRBV28; 9 nucleotides agree with TRBD1. Germline V gene lookup returns CDR1 MDHEN and CDR2 SYDVKM. Germline trimming cut 5 bases from V and 0 bases from J; bases unmatched to any gene: 11. The CDR3 extends over 17 amino acids. The CDR3 region is CASSPGQGLRVSYEQYF. The CDR3 coding sequence is TGTGCCAGCAGTCCGGGACAGGGATTAAGGGTCTCCTACGAGCAGTACTTC.

The chain couples TRBV6-1 to TRBJ1-1; no reliable D call. The germline V and J ends were trimmed by 7 bases and 0 bases, with 6 bases remaining between them. Per germline, CDR1 MNHNS and CDR2 SASEGT. The CDR3 totals 12 residues. The CDR3 coding sequence is TGTGCCAGCACGGTCATGAACACTGAAGCTTTCTTT. This encodes CASTVMNTEAFF.

DNA of the CDR3: TGTGCCAGTACTAGGGACAGAGCTTCTTCTAACTATGGCTACACCTTC. Translation gives CASTRDRASSNYGYTF. This rearrangement joins TRBV5-4 to TRBJ1-2; 7 nucleotides match TRBD1. The CDR3 has 16 amino acids. The V segment lost 8 bases and the J segment 0 bases; nucleotides outside the gene matches: 13. Per the germline V gene, CDR1 is SGHNT and CDR2 is YYREEE (reference sequence).

The rearrangement links TRBV9 to TRBJ1-1; D perhaps matches TRBD1 (5 bases). The germline gives CDR1 SGDLS, CDR2 YYNGEE. Trimming removed 3 bases at V and 7 bases at J, with 19 bases between. The CDR3 sequence is 15 residues long. Here the CDR3 reads CASSARGRGDVEAFF. DNA for the CDR3: TGTGCCAGCAGCGCGAGAGGGCGGGGGGACGTTGAAGCTTTCTTT.